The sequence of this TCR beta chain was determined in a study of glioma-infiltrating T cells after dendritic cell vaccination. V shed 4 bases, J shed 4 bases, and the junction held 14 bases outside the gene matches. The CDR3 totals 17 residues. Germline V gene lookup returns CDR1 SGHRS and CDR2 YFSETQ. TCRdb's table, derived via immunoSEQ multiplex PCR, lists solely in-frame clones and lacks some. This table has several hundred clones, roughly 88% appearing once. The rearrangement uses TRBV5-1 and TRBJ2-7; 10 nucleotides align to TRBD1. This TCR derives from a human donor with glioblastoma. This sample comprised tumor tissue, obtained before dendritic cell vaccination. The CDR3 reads CASSGVWTGGDLYEQYF. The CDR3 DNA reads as TGCGCCAGCAGCGGTGTTTGGACAGGGGGAGACTTATACGAGCAGTACTTC.